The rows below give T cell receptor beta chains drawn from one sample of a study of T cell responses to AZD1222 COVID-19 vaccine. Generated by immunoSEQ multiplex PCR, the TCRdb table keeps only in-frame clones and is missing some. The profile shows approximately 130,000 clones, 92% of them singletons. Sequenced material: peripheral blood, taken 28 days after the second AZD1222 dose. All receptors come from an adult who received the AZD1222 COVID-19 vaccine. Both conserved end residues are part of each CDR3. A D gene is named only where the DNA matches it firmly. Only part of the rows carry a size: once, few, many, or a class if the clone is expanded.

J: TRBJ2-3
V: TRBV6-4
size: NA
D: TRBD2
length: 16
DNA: TGTGCCAGCAGTGAGACTAGCGGGGCCCCCACAGATACGCAGTATTTT
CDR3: CASSETSGAPTDTQYF

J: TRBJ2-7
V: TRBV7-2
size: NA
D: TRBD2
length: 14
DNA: TGTGCCAGCAGCTTAGATAGCGGGAGAGACGAGCAGTACTTC
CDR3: CASSLDSGRDEQYF

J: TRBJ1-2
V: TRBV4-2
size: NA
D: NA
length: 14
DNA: TGTGCCAGCAGCCAAGATCAGCGGGTAGGAGGCTACACCTTC
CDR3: CASSQDQRVGGYTF

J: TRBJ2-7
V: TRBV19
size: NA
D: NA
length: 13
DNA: TGTGCCAGTAGTATTTCGCAGAGCTACGAGCAGTACTTC
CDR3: CASSISQSYEQYF

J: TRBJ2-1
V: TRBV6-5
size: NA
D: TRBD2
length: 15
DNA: TGTGCCAGCACCAGGGGACTAGCGGGATACAATGAGCAGTTCTTC
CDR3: CASTRGLAGYNEQFF

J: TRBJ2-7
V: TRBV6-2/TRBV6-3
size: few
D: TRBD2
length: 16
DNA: TGTGCCAGCAGTTACCTTACTAGCGGGACTACCTACGAGCAGTACTTC
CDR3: CASSYLTSGTTYEQYF

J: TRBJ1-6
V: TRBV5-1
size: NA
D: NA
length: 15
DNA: TGCGCCAGCAGCTTAAGCCGAACGGGAAATTCACCCCTCCACTTT
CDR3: CASSLSRTGNSPLHF

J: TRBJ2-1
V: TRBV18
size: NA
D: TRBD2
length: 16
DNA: TGTGCCAGCTCACCCCCCGGGACTAGCGGGTACAATGAGCAGTTCTTC
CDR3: CASSPPGTSGYNEQFF

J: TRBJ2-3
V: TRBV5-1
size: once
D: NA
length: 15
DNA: TGCGCCAGCAGCTTGGAGAGGACGGGCACAGATACGCAGTATTTT
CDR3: CASSLERTGTDTQYF

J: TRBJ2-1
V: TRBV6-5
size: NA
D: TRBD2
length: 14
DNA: TGTGCCAGCAGTAGCGGGAGGGCCAGCAATGAGCAGTTCTTC
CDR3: CASSSGRASNEQFF

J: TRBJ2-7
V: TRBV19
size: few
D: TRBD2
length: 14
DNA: TGTGCCAGTAGCCCCCGGCGGGAGTCCTACGAGCAGTACTTC
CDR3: CASSPRRESYEQYF

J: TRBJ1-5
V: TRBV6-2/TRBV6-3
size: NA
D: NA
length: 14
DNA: TGTGCCAGCAGCATGGACAGAGGCAATCAGCCCCAGCATTTT
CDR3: CASSMDRGNQPQHF

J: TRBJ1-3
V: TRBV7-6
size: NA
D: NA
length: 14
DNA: TGTGCCAGCAGCCCTAGGGTATCTGGAAACACCATATATTTT
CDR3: CASSPRVSGNTIYF

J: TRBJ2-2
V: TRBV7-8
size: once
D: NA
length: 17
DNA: TGTGCCAGCAGCTTAAGCCCCCGGACGGCGAACACCGGGGAGCTGTTTTTT
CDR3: CASSLSPRTANTGELFF

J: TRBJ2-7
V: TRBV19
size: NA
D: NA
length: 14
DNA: TGTGCCAGTAGTATTGGGCAGGGGATCAACGAGCAGTACTTC
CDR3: CASSIGQGINEQYF

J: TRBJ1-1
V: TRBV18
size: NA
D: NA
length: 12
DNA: TGTGCCAGCTCACCACGGGAGACTGAAGCTTTCTTT
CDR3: CASSPRETEAFF

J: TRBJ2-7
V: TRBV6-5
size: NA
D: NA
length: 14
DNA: TGTGCCAGCAGCCGGACTTTAAAATCCTACGAGCAGTACTTC
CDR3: CASSRTLKSYEQYF

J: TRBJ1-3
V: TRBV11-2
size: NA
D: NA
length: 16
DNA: TGTGCCAGCAGCTTGCGCCAGGGCAACTCTGGAAACACCATATATTTT
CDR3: CASSLRQGNSGNTIYF

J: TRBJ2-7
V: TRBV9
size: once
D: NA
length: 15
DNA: TGTGCCAGCAGCGTAGGGCCAGCAACCACCTACGAGCAGTACTTC
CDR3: CASSVGPATTYEQYF

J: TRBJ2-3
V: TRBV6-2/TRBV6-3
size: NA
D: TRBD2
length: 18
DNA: TGTGCCAGCAGTTATGGTGGTAGCGGGGGGGATCCCACAGATACGCAGTATTTT
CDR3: CASSYGGSGGDPTDTQYF

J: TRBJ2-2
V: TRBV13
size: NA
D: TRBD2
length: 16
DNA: TGTGCCAGCAGCTCCGTCCTGAGGGAGGGCGCCGGGGAGCTGTTTTTT
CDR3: CASSSVLREGAGELFF

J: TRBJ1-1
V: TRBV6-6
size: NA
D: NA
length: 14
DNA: TGTGCCAGCAGTGGGGCGAGGTGGAACACTGAAGCTTTCTTT
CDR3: CASSGARWNTEAFF

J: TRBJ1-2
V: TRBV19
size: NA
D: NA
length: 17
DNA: TGTGCCAGTACCAACCCCGGTGGAACAGGCCTCGATTATGGCTACACCTTC
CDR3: CASTNPGGTGLDYGYTF

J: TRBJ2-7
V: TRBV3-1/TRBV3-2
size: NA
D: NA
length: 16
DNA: TGTGCCAGCAGCCAACCCCCAGGGAAAGGTGGCTACGAGCAGTACTTC
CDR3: CASSQPPGKGGYEQYF